The 20 T cell receptor beta chains given below trace back to one sample, sequenced in a study of blood T cell repertoires in COVID-19. Sequencing was performed with immunoSEQ multiplex PCR; in TCRdb, only in-frame clones are kept and a portion is missing. The repertoire holds approximately 170,000 clones, with 85% to 90% as singletons. The material sequenced was peripheral blood. Receptors originate from a woman older than 75 with COVID-19, enrolled during active disease.

The V and J genes are TRBV11-1 and TRBJ2-2; D uncertain. V was pared by 3 bases and J by 6 bases, with 8 bases between. Germline CDR1 SGHAT, CDR2 FQDESV (reference sequence). The CDR3 has 13 amino acids. As DNA, the CDR3 is TGTGCCAGCAGCTTGGGCGAGTCCGGGGAGCTGTTTTTT. Translated, it gives CASSLGESGELFF. The whole variable domain, filled in from reference TRBV11-1 and TRBJ2-2, reads EAEVAQSPRYKITEKSQAVAFWCDPISGHATLYWYRQILGQGPELLVQFQDESVVDDSQLPKDRFSAERLKGVDSTLKIQPAELGDSAMYLCASSLGESGELFFGEGSRLTVL.

The genes are TRBV18 and TRBJ1-3, with unresolved D. The germline gives CDR1 KGHSH, CDR2 LQKENI. V dropped 0 bases and J dropped 0 bases, with 9 bases sitting between them. This CDR3 has 16 amino acids. CDR3 sequence reads: CASSPPPRSSGNTIYF. The CDR3 DNA is TGTGCCAGCTCACCACCGCCGAGGTCCTCTGGAAACACCATATATTTT.

The chain couples TRBV7-2 to TRBJ1-4; D is uncertain. The CDR3 runs 15 residues. Looked up from germline, CDR1 is SGHTA and CDR2 is FQGNSA. V lost 7 bases to trimming and J lost 7 bases, with 19 bases between them. The CDR3 loop reads CASTLRAGGTEKLFF. CDR3 DNA: TGTGCCAGCACCCTAAGGGCAGGAGGAACTGAAAAACTGTTTTTT. Variable domain in full (rest from reference TRBV7-2 and TRBJ1-4): GAGVSQSPSNKVTEKGKDVELRCDPISGHTALYWYRQSLGQGLEFLIYFQGNSAPDKSGLPSDRFSAERTGGSVSTLTIQRTQQEDSAVYLCASTLRAGGTEKLFFGSGTQLSVL.

In its sample, this clone is medium-sized. The chain uses TRBV6-4 and TRBJ2-1; 11 nucleotides align to TRBD1. The CDR3 runs to 15 residues. V was clipped by 0 bases and J by 6 bases; unmatched bases: 1. Germline CDR1 reads MRHNA; CDR2 reads SNTAGT. CDR3 amino acids: CASSDSGTGGNEQFF. The CDR3 nucleotides are TGTGCCAGCAGTGACTCCGGGACAGGGGGCAATGAGCAGTTCTTC.

This chain connects TRBV24-1 to TRBJ1-1, with 7 bases lining up with TRBD1. Germline V gene lookup returns CDR1 KGHDR and CDR2 SFDVKD. V gave up 3 bases and J gave up 6 bases; unmatched junction bases: 6. CDR3 length: 14 residues. The CDR3 reads CATSDRDSLSEAFF. As DNA, the CDR3 is TGTGCCACCAGTGATCGGGACAGTCTCTCTGAAGCTTTCTTT.

The J gene is TRBJ1-2, the V gene TRBV18; D not certain. Germline CDR1 KGHSH, CDR2 LQKENI. V lost 6 bases to trimming and J lost 5 bases, with 10 bases between them. The CDR3 runs 12 residues. CDR3 amino acids: CASSPLQYGYTF. CDR3 sequence (DNA): TGTGCCAGCTCGCCCTTACAGTATGGCTACACCTTC. The full variable domain, rest sourced from reference TRBV18 and TRBJ1-2, is NAGVMQNPRHLVRRRGQEARLRCSPMKGHSHVYWYRQLPEEGLKFMVYLQKENIIDESGMPKERFSAEFPKEGPSILRIQQVVRGDSAAYFCASSPLQYGYTFGSGTRLTVV.

This chain connects TRBV5-1 to TRBJ1-2, with D unresolved. CDR1 is SGHRS, CDR2 YFSETQ, per germline. V dropped 0 bases and J dropped 8 bases, with 8 bases sitting between them. This CDR3 is 12 amino acids long. CDR3 sequence: CASSLEVGGYTF. The CDR3 DNA reads as TGCGCCAGCAGCTTGGAGGTGGGCGGCTACACCTTC.

This sequence joins TRBV11-2 and TRBJ1-5; no reliable D call. Germline lookup yields CDR1 SGHAT and CDR2 FQNNGV. The CDR3 contains 17 residues. V was shortened by 1 base and J by 0 bases, with 13 bases between the two germline ends. The CDR3, as DNA: TGTGCCAGCAGCTTAGTGGGAGGAGGTCGTAGCAATCAGCCCCAGCATTTT. It specifies CASSLVGGGRSNQPQHF.

This chain links TRBV19 with TRBJ2-7, with 8 bases aligning to TRBD2. Germline lookup yields CDR1 LNHDA and CDR2 SQIVND (reference sequence). This CDR3 has 13 residues. Trimming cost V 5 bases and J 2 bases; bases outside gene matches: 2. CDR3 protein: CASSVSGTYEQYF. In DNA, the CDR3 is TGTGCCAGTAGTGTTAGCGGGACCTACGAGCAGTACTTC.

The J gene is TRBJ1-3, the V gene TRBV5-4; TRBD1 is a possible D gene (6 bases). This CDR3 is 16 amino acids long. The germline CDR1 and CDR2 sequences are SGHNT and YYREEE (reference sequence). V was pared by 4 bases and J by 0 bases, with 14 bases between. CDR3 DNA: TGTGCCAGCAGCGTAGACAGGAAGGACTCTGGAAACACCATATATTTT. It is translated as CASSVDRKDSGNTIYF.

The chain combines TRBV24-1 with TRBJ1-2; 10 nucleotides align to TRBD1. The CDR3 sequence is 15 residues long. V was pared by 0 bases and J by 6 bases, with 3 bases of the junction left unmatched. The germline CDR1 and CDR2 sequences are KGHDR and SFDVKD. The CDR3 reads CATSDLGTGADGYTF. The CDR3 region has the DNA TGTGCCACCAGTGATTTGGGGACAGGGGCGGATGGCTACACCTTC.

The chain employs TRBV6-6 and TRBJ1-4; 11 bases are a match to TRBD1. The CDR3 length is 16 residues. In germline, CDR1 is MNHNY, CDR2 SVGAGI (reference sequence). The V gene end was trimmed by 5 bases and the J gene end by 6 bases; junction bases not matched to a gene: 8. The CDR3 bases are TGTGCCAGCAGTCGAACCCCGGGACAGGGGGATGAAAAACTGTTTTTT. Residues: CASSRTPGQGDEKLFF.

The J gene is TRBJ1-5, the V gene TRBV7-6, with 9 bases identical to TRBD1. Germline values: CDR1 SGHVS, CDR2 FNYEAQ. The V gene end was trimmed by 4 bases and the J gene end by 4 bases; junction bases not matched to a gene: 17. The length of the CDR3 is 19 residues. The CDR3 nucleotides read TGTGCCAGCAGCTCAATTACCGGAGGGGACAGGGAAATTAATCAGCCCCAGCATTTT. This gives the protein CASSSITGGDREINQPQHF. The full variable domain, completed using reference TRBV7-6 and TRBJ1-5, is GAGVSQSPRYKVTKRGQDVALRCDPISGHVSLYWYRQALGQGPEFLTYFNYEAQQDKSGLPNDRFSAERPEGSISTLTIQRTEQRDSAMYRCASSSITGGDREINQPQHFGDGTRLSIL.

V is TRBV5-1 and J is TRBJ2-7; 9 bases match TRBD2. The V gene end was trimmed by 4 bases and the J gene end by 5 bases; junction bases not matched to a gene: 10. Germline CDR1 is SGHRS and CDR2 is YFSETQ. This CDR3 spans 15 amino acids. The CDR3 reads CASSPDSGSIDEQYF. The CDR3 DNA reads TGCGCCAGCAGCCCGGATAGCGGGAGTATCGACGAGCAGTACTTC.

The chain is built from TRBV28 and TRBJ2-6, with 7 positions matching TRBD1. The CDR3 runs 19 residues. V dropped 1 base and J dropped 1; count of bases not matched to a gene: 10. CDR1 MDHEN and CDR2 SYDVKM come from the germline V gene. The chain's CDR3 is CASSLSLGQVSSGANVLTF. CDR3 nucleotides: TGTGCCAGCAGTTTATCCCTAGGACAGGTATCATCTGGGGCCAACGTCCTGACTTTC.

DNA of the CDR3: TGTGCCAGCAGCTCAAGGACAGGGGAAGGTCGGAGCAATCAGCCCCAGCATTTT. This encodes CASSSRTGEGRSNQPQHF. The chain joins TRBV7-2 to TRBJ1-5; 9 bases match TRBD1. This CDR3 contains 18 residues. V lost 4 bases to trimming and J lost 1 base; unmatched junction nucleotides: 11. Germline assignment: CDR1 SGHTA and CDR2 FQGNSA.

V gene TRBV11-2 combines with J gene TRBJ2-1, with D hard to call. The CDR3 consists of 14 residues. Between the trimmed V and J ends, which lost 2 bases and 5 bases, there was a span of 10 bases. Germline values: CDR1 SGHAT, CDR2 FQNNGV. The chain's CDR3 is CASSLYRSNNEQFF. CDR3 nucleotides: TGTGCCAGCAGCTTATATCGTAGCAACAATGAGCAGTTCTTC. Variable domain in full (rest from reference TRBV11-2 and TRBJ2-1): EAGVAQSPRYKIIEKRQSVAFWCNPISGHATLYWYQQILGQGPKLLIQFQNNGVVDDSQLPKDRFSAERLKGVDSTLKIQPAKLEDSAVYLCASSLYRSNNEQFFGPGTRLTVL.

The rearrangement joins TRBV6-6 to TRBJ1-6; no clear D gene. Germline loops: CDR1 MNHNY, CDR2 SVGAGI (reference sequence). V lost 10 bases, J lost 0 bases, and 13 bases lay in between. The CDR3 sequence is 15 residues long. The CDR3 reads CATCHGSSYNSPLHF. As DNA, the CDR3 is TGTGCCACTTGCCATGGGAGCTCCTATAATTCACCCCTCCACTTT.

The rearrangement links TRBV21-1 to TRBJ1-5; no check of the table's D call, TRBD1, against the DNA was made. TRBV21-1 is deemed a pseudogene. This CDR3 contains 14 residues. The CDR3 sequence: CASSRSQGHQPQHF. CDR3 nucleotide sequence: TGTGCCAGCAGTAGATCGCAGGGGCATCAGCCCCAGCATTTT.

The chain joins TRBV6-5 to TRBJ1-6, with TRBD1 as a possible D gene (6 bases). This CDR3 contains 15 residues. V dropped 7 bases and J dropped 3 bases, with 13 bases sitting between them. Germline loops: CDR1 MNHEY, CDR2 SVGAGI. DNA for the CDR3: TGTGCCAGCACCAAGGACAGCCTCTATAATTCACCCCTCCACTTT. Its protein is CASTKDSLYNSPLHF.